What follows are 17 T cell receptor beta chains derived from one specimen sequenced in a study of early T cells in non-severe SARS-CoV-2 infection. TCRdb ran MiXCR on the 5' RACE reads and lists one entry per CDR3 protein. The sample shows fewer than 120,000 distinct CDR3 sequences, roughly 12% of them seen only once. The source material was whole blood, sampled at baseline. These receptors originate from an adult who was a healthcare worker with PCR-confirmed SARS-CoV-2 infection or an uninfected control (not recorded which).

This clonotype was counted many times. This chain joins TRBV20-1 and TRBJ2-7, with D perhaps assigned TRBD1 or TRBD2 (6 bases each). Germline V gene data show CDR1 as DFQATT and CDR2 as SNEGSKA (reference sequence). V dropped 3 bases and J dropped 8 bases, with 26 bases sitting between them. The CDR3 spans 16 residues. CDR3 DNA sequence: TGCAGTGCTAGTACTGGCGGAGGCGGGACACGTCTTAAGCAGTACTTC. Encoded protein: CSASTGGGGTRLKQYF.

The V gene is TRBV5-4, the J gene TRBJ1-5; D call uncertain. Trimming pared 0 bases from V and 5 bases from J, leaving 6 bases between. Germline-derived CDR1 and CDR2 are SGHNT and YYREEE (reference sequence). The CDR3 consists of 13 residues. CDR3 amino acids: CASSLGYDQPQHF. CDR3 in DNA: TGTGCCAGCAGCTTGGGGTACGATCAGCCCCAGCATTTT.

This clonotype appeared a few times. V and J are TRBV9 and TRBJ2-3; D is ambiguous. V dropped 0 bases and J dropped 6 bases, with 11 bases sitting between them. The germline gives CDR1 SGDLS, CDR2 YYNGEE. CDR3 length: 14 amino acids. CDR3 region: CASSVGPSEDTQYF. For the CDR3, the DNA is TGTGCCAGCAGCGTAGGACCCTCCGAGGATACGCAGTATTTT.

This clonotype was picked up a small number of times. The genes are TRBV18 and TRBJ1-6; TRBD1 matches 8 bases. CDR1 is KGHSH and CDR2 is LQKENI in the germline V gene. The V gene end was trimmed by 5 bases and the J gene end by 7 bases; junction bases not matched to a gene: 7. This CDR3 region has 15 residues. The CDR3 DNA reads as TGTGCCAGCTCATCAGGACAGGGCCTAAATTCACCCCTCCACTTT. This sequence encodes CASSSGQGLNSPLHF.

The chain combines TRBV20-1 with TRBJ1-1, with a possible D match to TRBD1 (5 bases). The CDR3 runs 15 residues. CDR1 and CDR2 from the germline V gene are DFQATT and SNEGSKA (reference sequence). The V gene lost 6 bases and the J gene lost 1 base, with 18 bases spanning the gap. CDR3 DNA sequence: TGCAGTGCCCCACTGAGGTCAGGGTGGAACACTGAAGCTTTCTTT. The encoded protein is CSAPLRSGWNTEAFF.

This clonotype was counted a few times. The gene calls are TRBV6-2 or TRBV6-3 and TRBJ1-1; 12 bases are shared with TRBD1. Per germline, CDR1 MNHEY and CDR2 SVGEGT. The CDR3 consists of 16 residues. Trimming at V came to 7 bases and at J to 1 base, leaving 7 bases not matched to a gene. The CDR3 DNA reads as TGTGCCAGCACCCGTCGGGGACAGGGGGCGAACACTGAAGCTTTCTTT. Translation gives CASTRRGQGANTEAFF.

J is TRBJ1-1 and V is TRBV11-2, with D maybe TRBD1 (5 bases). The germline V and J ends were trimmed by 3 bases and 4 bases, with 9 bases remaining between them. CDR1 and CDR2 (germline): SGHAT, FQNNGV. The CDR3 runs 13 residues. CDR3 in DNA: TGTGCCAGCAGCTTTGAAAGGGGCACTGAAGCTTTCTTT. Translation: CASSFERGTEAFF.

This clonotype came up a few times. The chain is built from TRBV12-3 or TRBV12-4 and TRBJ2-5; maybe TRBD1 (8 bases). The V end was cut by 7 bases, the J end by 5 bases, with 20 bases between. CDR3 size: 15 residues. CDR3 sequence: CASILRTGREETQYF. CDR3 bases: TGTGCCAGCATTCTGAGGACAGGGAGGGAGGAGACCCAGTACTTC.

The rearrangement links TRBV11-1 to TRBJ1-1; D is uncertain. V lost 1 base and J 7 bases, leaving 13 bases between the germline ends. The CDR3 contains 14 residues. The germline gives CDR1 SGHAT, CDR2 FQDESV (reference sequence). The DNA for the CDR3 is TGTGCCAGCAGCTTAGACTTCGGCAGCCTTGAAGCTTTCTTT. Its protein is CASSLDFGSLEAFF.

This clonotype has just a few counts. The V call is TRBV30, the J call TRBJ1-2; 7 bases fit TRBD1. This CDR3 region has 12 residues. Per germline, CDR1 GTSNPN and CDR2 SVGIG (reference sequence). J was trimmed by 3 bases and V by 5 bases; bases with no gene match: 3. The CDR3 protein is CAWSDRDYGYTF. DNA of the CDR3: TGTGCCTGGTCTGACAGGGACTATGGCTACACCTTC. Full variable domain (outside the CDR3, taken from reference TRBV30 and TRBJ1-2): SQTIHQWPATLVQPVGSPLSLECTVEGTSNPNLYWYRQAAGRGLQLLFYSVGIGQISSEVPQNLSASRPQDRQFILSSKKLLLSDSGFYLCAWSDRDYGYTFGSGTRLTVV.

This clonotype was recorded many times. The V gene is TRBV6-1, the J gene TRBJ1-2; D is ambiguous. The germline V gene encodes CDR1 MNHNS and CDR2 SASEGT. Trimming stripped 6 bases from V and 7 bases from J, with 24 bases between. The CDR3 length is 16 residues. The CDR3 loop is CASSPEGTGLPPGYTF. CDR3 DNA sequence: TGTGCCAGCAGCCCAGAGGGAACGGGTCTTCCCCCTGGCTACACCTTC.

J is TRBJ1-2 and V is TRBV29-1, with D uncertain. The V gene lost 8 bases and the J gene lost 4 bases, with 20 bases spanning the gap. Per germline, CDR1 SQVTM and CDR2 ANQGSEA. The CDR3 totals 14 residues. This CDR3 is CSILSTFEGYGYTF. CDR3 in DNA: TGCAGCATTTTATCTACCTTCGAAGGCTATGGCTACACCTTC.

The chain uses TRBV28 and TRBJ2-7; TRBD1 matches at 7 bases. Germline CDR1 is MDHEN and CDR2 is SYDVKM. The CDR3 runs to 14 residues. Trimming took 6 bases from V and 0 from J; bases not matched to a gene: 5. The CDR3 nucleotides are TGTGCCAGCAGACTTCGGGACAGCTCCTACGAGCAGTACTTC. It encodes CASRLRDSSYEQYF.

The rearrangement uses TRBV20-1 and TRBJ2-3; the D is unclear. V was pared by 6 bases and J by 1 base, with 5 bases between. The length of the CDR3 is 11 residues. The germline V gene encodes CDR1 DFQATT and CDR2 SNEGSKA (reference sequence). CDR3 nucleotides: TGCAGTGCCCCCGGCACAGATACGCAGTATTTT. This sequence encodes CSAPGTDTQYF.

The chain links TRBV5-4 to TRBJ1-1, with D maybe TRBD1 (6 bases). V was cut by 2 bases and J by 4 bases, with 9 bases left in between. CDR3 length: 13 residues. The V gene's germline CDR1 is SGHNT and CDR2 YYREEE (reference sequence). CDR3 in DNA: TGTGCCAGCAGCTTCGCAGGGGCCACTGAAGCTTTCTTT. It yields the protein CASSFAGATEAFF.

This clonotype was observed a few times. The chain links TRBV2 to TRBJ1-3, with TRBD1 identical over 7 bases. The CDR3 contains 16 residues. Germline CDR1 SNHLY, CDR2 FYNNEI. With 7 bases clipped from V and 0 bases from J, the junction kept 9 bases outside the gene matches. CDR3 nucleotide sequence: TGTGCCAGCACCCGGGACAGTGACCTCTCTGGAAACACCATATATTTT. Protein sequence: CASTRDSDLSGNTIYF. Based on the CDR3 plus reference TRBV2 and TRBJ1-3, the full variable domain is EPEVTQTPSHQVTQMGQEVILRCVPISNHLYFYWYRQILGQKVEFLVSFYNNEISEKSEIFDDQFSVERPDGSNFTLKIRSTKLEDSAMYFCASTRDSDLSGNTIYFGEGSWLTVV.

This clonotype appeared once. A read error may produce the germline difference seen at one junction end. The chain joins TRBV4-1 to TRBJ2-5; D uncertain. The CDR3 consists of 14 residues. The germline V gene encodes CDR1 MGHRA and CDR2 YSYEKL. CDR3 amino acids: CASSPQPAQETQYF. The CDR3, as DNA: TGCGCCAGCAGCCCCCAGCCAGCCCAAGAGACCCAGTACTTT.